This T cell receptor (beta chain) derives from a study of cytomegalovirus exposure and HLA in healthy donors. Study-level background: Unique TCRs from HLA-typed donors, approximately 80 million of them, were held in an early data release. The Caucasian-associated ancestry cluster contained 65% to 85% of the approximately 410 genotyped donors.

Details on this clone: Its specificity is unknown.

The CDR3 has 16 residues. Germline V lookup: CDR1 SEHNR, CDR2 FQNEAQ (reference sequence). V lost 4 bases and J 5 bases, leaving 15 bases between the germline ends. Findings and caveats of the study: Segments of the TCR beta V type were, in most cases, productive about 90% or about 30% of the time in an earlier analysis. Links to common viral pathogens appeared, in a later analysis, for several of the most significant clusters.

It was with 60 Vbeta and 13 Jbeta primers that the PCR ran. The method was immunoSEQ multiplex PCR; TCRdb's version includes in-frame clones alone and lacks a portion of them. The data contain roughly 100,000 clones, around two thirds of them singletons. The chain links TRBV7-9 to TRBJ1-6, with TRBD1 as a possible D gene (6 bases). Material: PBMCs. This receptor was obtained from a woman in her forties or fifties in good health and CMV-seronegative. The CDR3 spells CASSSSPGQNNSPLHF. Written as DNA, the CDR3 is TGTGCCAGCAGCTCTAGTCCCGGACAGAATAATTCACCCCTCCACTTT.